Listed below are T cell receptor beta chains from one sample, sequenced in a study of blood T cells in healthy people across ages. TCRdb independently ran MiXCR on the 5' RACE reads; one entry per CDR3 protein. The sample includes some 1,500,000 distinct CDR3 sequences, 35% to 45% of them seen just once. The material sequenced was blood. The receptors originated from a woman aged 18-29 years in good health. The CDR3 runs from the conserved cysteine through the conserved F or W. A D gene is named only where the DNA matches it firmly. The size entry is marked missing in some rows and otherwise reads once, few, many or a size class.

NA	TRBJ2-3	TRBV7-9	15	TRBD2	TGTGCCAGCAGCCTCCAGCGGGGGAGAGGGGATACGCAGTATTTT	CASSLQRGRGDTQYF
NA	TRBJ1-2	TRBV2	16	TRBD1	TGTGCCAGCAGCCCCTTTGGACAGGGGGCTAGCTATGGCTACACCTTC	CASSPFGQGASYGYTF
NA	TRBJ1-1	TRBV13	15	NA	TGTGCCAGCAGCCAAGGACGGAAACTGAACACTGAAGCTTTCTTT	CASSQGRKLNTEAFF
NA	TRBJ2-6	TRBV20-1	16	NA	TGCAGTGCACCACCAAGGACACCTCCTGGGGCCAACGTCCTGACTTTC	CSAPPRTPPGANVLTF
NA	TRBJ2-3	TRBV20-1	17	TRBD2	TGCAGTGCTACGTTAGCCTTTGGCGGGGGGACCCCAGATACGCAGTATTTT	CSATLAFGGGTPDTQYF
NA	TRBJ1-1	TRBV10-3	13	NA	TGTGCCATACAGGCCGCGGGGACCACTGAAGCTTTCTTT	CAIQAAGTTEAFF
few	TRBJ2-3	TRBV5-1	15	NA	TGCGCCAGCAGCTTGGGACTTCTAAACACAGATACGCAGTATTTT	CASSLGLLNTDTQYF
few	TRBJ1-2	TRBV10-2	13	TRBD1	TGCGCCAGCAGCGACAGGGTATGGTATGGCTACACCTTC	CASSDRVWYGYTF
few	TRBJ2-2	TRBV5-1	14	NA	TGCGCCAGCAGCTTCGTACAAAACACCGGGGAGCTGTTTTTT	CASSFVQNTGELFF
NA	TRBJ1-2	TRBV20-1	17	TRBD1	TGCAGTGCTGGGACAGGGGGGCTTCCCAGTCGGAACTATGGCTACACCTTC	CSAGTGGLPSRNYGYTF
NA	TRBJ2-3	TRBV29-1	13	NA	TGCAGCGTTGGGGGTGTTCTCACAGATACGCAGTATTTT	CSVGGVLTDTQYF
NA	TRBJ1-1	TRBV6-6	14	NA	TGTGCCAGCAGCTACCCCCACGGGAACACTGAAGCTTTCTTT	CASSYPHGNTEAFF
NA	TRBJ2-7	TRBV11-2	15	NA	TGTGCCAGCAGCCCGTGGGGGGGACAGTCCTACGAGCAGTACTTC	CASSPWGGQSYEQYF
few	TRBJ2-1	TRBV20-1	14	NA	TGCAGTGCTAGAGGGGACGGAGGCAGCAATGAGCAGTTCTTC	CSARGDGGSNEQFF
few	TRBJ2-1	TRBV28	14	TRBD2	TGTGCCAGCAGTTCCCCTAGCGGGGCCAATGAGCAGTTCTTC	CASSSPSGANEQFF
few	TRBJ2-7	TRBV29-1	16	NA	TGCAGCGTTGAAGATGGGGGGACTTCTTCTTCCTACGAGCAGTACTTC	CSVEDGGTSSSYEQYF
many	TRBJ2-5	TRBV3-1	15	NA	TGTGCCAGCAGCCAAGATAGTCCGGCCAAGGAGACCCAGTACTTC	CASSQDSPAKETQYF
NA	TRBJ1-1	TRBV29-1	14	NA	TGCAGCGTTGAAGGGCGGGGGCTTAGCACTGAAGCTTTCTTT	CSVEGRGLSTEAFF
few	TRBJ2-7	TRBV20-1	14	NA	TGCAGTGCAGGGGCAGGGGACCTCTCCTACGAGCAGTACTTC	CSAGAGDLSYEQYF
NA	TRBJ1-4	TRBV5-1	14	NA	TGCGCCAGCAGCGGGACGTCAGTTAATGAAAAACTGTTTTTT	CASSGTSVNEKLFF
NA	TRBJ2-3	TRBV5-1	14	NA	TGCGCCAGCAGCTTGGAAGGGACTCCGGATACGCAGTATTTT	CASSLEGTPDTQYF
NA	TRBJ2-1	TRBV3-1	16	TRBD2	TGTGCCAGCAGCCAAGACCTAGCGGGAGGACCTCCAGAGCAGTTCTTC	CASSQDLAGGPPEQFF
NA	TRBJ2-3	TRBV29-1	14	NA	TGCAGCGTTGCTAAGGGTCTGTCCACAGATACGCAGTATTTT	CSVAKGLSTDTQYF
few	TRBJ1-2	TRBV7-8	15	NA	TGTGCCAGCAGCTTAGACAGAGCTGTAACCTATGGCTACACCTTC	CASSLDRAVTYGYTF
NA	TRBJ2-5	TRBV12-3/TRBV12-4	16	NA	TGTGCCAGCAGTTTTTATCGGACACCGGCGCAGGAGACCCAGTACTTC	CASSFYRTPAQETQYF
few	TRBJ2-5	TRBV6-2/TRBV6-3	14	NA	TGTGCCACGAATGGCAGGGCCTACCAAGAGACCCAGTACTTC	CATNGRAYQETQYF
NA	TRBJ1-1	TRBV10-3	17	TRBD1	TGTGCCATCAGTGAGTCGAGTACAGGGGGGGGGAGCACTGAAGCTTTCTTT	CAISESSTGGGSTEAFF
NA	TRBJ2-7	TRBV12-3/TRBV12-4	14	NA	TGTGCCAGCAGTTTTAAGGGCTCGGGACACGAGCAGTACTTC	CASSFKGSGHEQYF
few	TRBJ2-7	TRBV4-1	16	TRBD2	TGCGCCAGCAGCCATACGACTAGCGGGGGCACCTACGAGCAGTACTTC	CASSHTTSGGTYEQYF
NA	TRBJ1-1	TRBV7-8	14	TRBD1	TGTGCCAGCAGCTTAATTCAGGGGGCAACTGAAGCTTTCTTT	CASSLIQGATEAFF
few	TRBJ2-4	TRBV28	13	NA	TGTGCCAGCAGGTCCCTAGCCAAAAACATTCAGTACTTC	CASRSLAKNIQYF
NA	TRBJ2-3	TRBV6-4	15	TRBD2	TGTGCCAGCAGCGGACTAGCGGGGGGCACAGAGACGCAGTATTTT	CASSGLAGGTETQYF
many	TRBJ1-2	TRBV7-2	13	NA	TGTGCCAGCAGCTTAGCCGGGAACTATGGCTACACCTTC	CASSLAGNYGYTF
many	TRBJ2-7	TRBV7-2	15	TRBD2	TGTGCCAGCAGCGTAGGACTAGCGGGAGTCTACGAGCAGTACTTC	CASSVGLAGVYEQYF
few	TRBJ2-3	TRBV7-2	16	TRBD2	TGTGCCAGCAGCCTCCAGCCGGGACTAGCTACTGATACGCAGTATTTT	CASSLQPGLATDTQYF
few	TRBJ2-7	TRBV27	16	NA	TGTGCCAGCAGCAAACTCCTCGGGGGGCTCGACTACGAGCAGTACTTC	CASSKLLGGLDYEQYF
few	TRBJ2-7	TRBV12-3/TRBV12-4	14	TRBD2	TGTGCCAGCAGACTAGCGGGAGAGTCCTACGAGCAGTACTTC	CASRLAGESYEQYF